The present entry profiles one T cell receptor beta chain with its context. Its antigen is currently unknown. Only in-frame clones appear in the TCRdb table, and some are missing; sequencing was by immunoSEQ multiplex PCR. In the table there are approximately 77,000 clones, 75% to 95% of which are singletons. Peripheral blood came from all dose cohorts at three timepoints. The data were taken from a study of OX40 agonist ivuxolimab in advanced cancers. Overall study: As their treatment, patients were administered ivuxolimab, an agonistic anti-OX40 (CD134) antibody. The mean age was about 61 years, ranging from roughly 23 to 80, with under 90% of participants male.

Trimming took off 5 bases at V and 3 bases at J, with 19 bases between the two ends. The CDR3 has 16 residues. Germline V gene lookup returns CDR1 MDHEN and CDR2 SYDVKM. General study results and limits: Clonal expansion was seen in CD4+ and CD8+ blood T cells by week 6 at 0.1 to 3.0 mg/kg.

The chain uses TRBV28 and TRBJ1-1, with D tentatively TRBD1 (5 bases). Sequenced material: CD4+ or CD8+ T cells sorted from blood, taken in a trial of the OX40 agonist ivuxolimab. The receptor was derived from an adult with an advanced solid tumor such as melanoma, head and neck, liver or kidney cancer. CDR3 amino acids: CASSPASGQGHTEAFF. The CDR3 DNA follows: TGTGCCAGCAGTCCCGCGTCGGGCCAGGGACACACTGAAGCTTTCTTT.